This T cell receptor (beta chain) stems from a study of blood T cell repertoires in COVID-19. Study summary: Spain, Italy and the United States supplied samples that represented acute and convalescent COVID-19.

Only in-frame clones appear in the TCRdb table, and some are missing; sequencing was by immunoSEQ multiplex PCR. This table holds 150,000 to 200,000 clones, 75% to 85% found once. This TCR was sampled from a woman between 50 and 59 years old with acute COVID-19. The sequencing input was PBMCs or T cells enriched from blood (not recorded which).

The CDR3 region has the DNA TGTGCCAGTACTCTGCGGACAGGTGGGCAGCCCCAGCATTTT. This codes for CASTLRTGGQPQHF. This chain links TRBV19 with TRBJ1-5, with 7 bases matching TRBD1. This CDR3 is built from 14 residues. Germline V CDR1 and CDR2: LNHDA, SQIVND (reference sequence). Trimming at V came to 7 bases and at J to 7 bases, leaving 10 bases not matched to a gene.